A selection of T cell receptor beta chains follows, all from one sample in a study of cytomegalovirus exposure and HLA in healthy donors. Assay: immunoSEQ multiplex PCR; the TCRdb copy retains only in-frame clones and omits some. This sample carries 200,000 to 250,000 clones, 75% to 85% of them seen once, and the ten largest clones take more than 1.3%. Sequenced: PBMCs. The receptors were sampled from a girl between 5 and 17 years old in good health and CMV-seronegative. CDR3s include the opening cysteine and the closing phenylalanine or tryptophan. The D gene is left open where the match is weak. Clone size is shown for a subset of rows, as once, few, many or a class of expanded clone.

len: 15
j_gene: TRBJ1-2
v_gene: TRBV28
abundance: few
d_gene: NA
CDR3nt: TGTGCCAGCAGTTCTACTCCGACACACTCGGCTGGCTACACCTTC
CDR3aa: CASSSTPTHSAGYTF

len: 17
j_gene: TRBJ2-7
v_gene: TRBV13
abundance: once
d_gene: NA
CDR3nt: TGTGCCAGCAGCTTAGGCACTGTTGAGGGCAATCGGGGTGAGCAGTACTTC
CDR3aa: CASSLGTVEGNRGEQYF

len: 15
j_gene: TRBJ1-2
v_gene: TRBV27
abundance: once
d_gene: TRBD1
CDR3nt: TGTGCCAGCAGTATCACCGGGACAGCTAACTATGGCTACACCTTC
CDR3aa: CASSITGTANYGYTF

len: 19
j_gene: TRBJ1-1
v_gene: TRBV4-1
abundance: NA
d_gene: TRBD1
CDR3nt: TGCGCCAGCAAATCTTCCACGACAGGGGTAATTAGCGGGAACACTGAAGCTTTCTTT
CDR3aa: CASKSSTTGVISGNTEAFF

len: 14
j_gene: TRBJ1-2
v_gene: TRBV4-2
abundance: NA
d_gene: NA
CDR3nt: TGTGCCAGCAGCCTTGGGACTCGAGGAGATGGCTACACCTTC
CDR3aa: CASSLGTRGDGYTF

len: 14
j_gene: TRBJ2-7
v_gene: TRBV27
abundance: once
d_gene: TRBD2
CDR3nt: TGTGCCAGCAGTTTGGCGGGAGGGTCGAGGGAGCAGTACTTC
CDR3aa: CASSLAGGSREQYF

len: 13
j_gene: TRBJ1-4
v_gene: TRBV30
abundance: NA
d_gene: NA
CDR3nt: TGTGCCTGGAGTCAAACAGTGAATGAAAAACTGTTTTTT
CDR3aa: CAWSQTVNEKLFF

len: 15
j_gene: TRBJ2-3
v_gene: TRBV11-2
abundance: NA
d_gene: NA
CDR3nt: TGTGCCAGCAGCTCCTACAGTACAAGGTCAGATACGCAGTATTTT
CDR3aa: CASSSYSTRSDTQYF

len: 16
j_gene: TRBJ1-2
v_gene: TRBV5-1
abundance: NA
d_gene: TRBD1
CDR3nt: TGCGCCAGCAGCTTGCAAGACAGGGGGCTATACTATGGCTACACCTTC
CDR3aa: CASSLQDRGLYYGYTF

len: 14
j_gene: TRBJ2-7
v_gene: TRBV11-2
abundance: NA
d_gene: NA
CDR3nt: TGTGCCAGCAGCTTAGAGGCCCTCTCCTACGAGCAGTACTTC
CDR3aa: CASSLEALSYEQYF

len: 14
j_gene: TRBJ2-1
v_gene: TRBV11-2
abundance: NA
d_gene: TRBD1
CDR3nt: TGTGCCAGCAGCTCAGACAGGGGGTACAATGAGCAGTTCTTC
CDR3aa: CASSSDRGYNEQFF

len: 15
j_gene: TRBJ1-2
v_gene: TRBV27
abundance: NA
d_gene: NA
CDR3nt: TGTGCCAGCAGTTTCTTCGGGGGGAGTAACTATGGCTACACCTTC
CDR3aa: CASSFFGGSNYGYTF

len: 14
j_gene: TRBJ1-1
v_gene: TRBV9
abundance: NA
d_gene: NA
CDR3nt: TGTGCCAGCAGCGCCAGAGGAACAGGGCCCGAAGCTTTCTTT
CDR3aa: CASSARGTGPEAFF

len: 15
j_gene: TRBJ2-1
v_gene: TRBV6-5
abundance: NA
d_gene: TRBD2
CDR3nt: TGTGCCAGCAGGCGGGGGGCGGAGTCCTACAATGAGCAGTTCTTC
CDR3aa: CASRRGAESYNEQFF

len: 15
j_gene: TRBJ2-1
v_gene: TRBV4-3
abundance: NA
d_gene: NA
CDR3nt: TGCGCCAGCAGCCAAGATGAACAGGCCTACAATGAGCAGTTCTTC
CDR3aa: CASSQDEQAYNEQFF

len: 14
j_gene: TRBJ2-3
v_gene: TRBV19
abundance: once
d_gene: NA
CDR3nt: TGTGCCAGTAGCACAAGGGGAGGTGTGGATACGCAGTATTTT
CDR3aa: CASSTRGGVDTQYF

len: 15
j_gene: TRBJ2-7
v_gene: TRBV5-4
abundance: NA
d_gene: TRBD2
CDR3nt: TGTGCCAGCAGCTGGGGGGGGACCCACTCCTACGAGCAGTACTTC
CDR3aa: CASSWGGTHSYEQYF

len: 12
j_gene: TRBJ2-1
v_gene: TRBV2
abundance: NA
d_gene: TRBD2
CDR3nt: TGTGCCAGCAGTGAACGGACTAGGGATCCCCTCTTC
CDR3aa: CASSERTRDPLF

len: 15
j_gene: TRBJ1-6
v_gene: TRBV27
abundance: once
d_gene: NA
CDR3nt: TGTGCCAGCGGTTCGATGGACGGACTAAATTCACCCCTCCACTTT
CDR3aa: CASGSMDGLNSPLHF

len: 14
j_gene: TRBJ1-4
v_gene: TRBV9
abundance: once
d_gene: NA
CDR3nt: TGTGCCGAACGAACAGGGTGGCCCTATGAAAAACTGTTTTTT
CDR3aa: CAERTGWPYEKLFF

len: 17
j_gene: TRBJ2-1
v_gene: TRBV5-1
abundance: NA
d_gene: NA
CDR3nt: TGCGCCAGCAGCCCCCCCCCTGACTACCGCTCCTACAATGAGCAGTTCTTC
CDR3aa: CASSPPPDYRSYNEQFF

len: 14
j_gene: TRBJ1-6
v_gene: TRBV4-1
abundance: NA
d_gene: TRBD1
CDR3nt: TGCGCCAGCAGCCAAGGGGGGACAGGGGGTTTTCTCCACTTT
CDR3aa: CASSQGGTGGFLHF

len: 14
j_gene: TRBJ1-2
v_gene: TRBV5-4
abundance: once
d_gene: NA
CDR3nt: TGTGCCAGCAGCCCTTCCAGAACGTTATATGGCTACACCTTC
CDR3aa: CASSPSRTLYGYTF

len: 13
j_gene: TRBJ1-2
v_gene: TRBV28
abundance: NA
d_gene: TRBD1
CDR3nt: TGTGCCAGCAGGCCGGGACAGACGGATGGCTACACCTTC
CDR3aa: CASRPGQTDGYTF

len: 15
j_gene: TRBJ1-3
v_gene: TRBV10-1
abundance: NA
d_gene: NA
CDR3nt: TGCGCCAGCAGTGAGGTCGAGGATACTGGAAACACCATATATTTT
CDR3aa: CASSEVEDTGNTIYF

len: 14
j_gene: TRBJ1-6
v_gene: TRBV7-9
abundance: NA
d_gene: NA
CDR3nt: TGTGCCAGCAGCTTAACAGCCCAGAATTCACCCCTCCACTTT
CDR3aa: CASSLTAQNSPLHF

len: 14
j_gene: TRBJ2-2
v_gene: TRBV2
abundance: NA
d_gene: TRBD1
CDR3nt: TGTGCCAGCAGTGCCGACAGGGACACCGGGGAGCTGTTTTTT
CDR3aa: CASSADRDTGELFF

len: 15
j_gene: TRBJ2-3
v_gene: TRBV27
abundance: few
d_gene: TRBD2
CDR3nt: TGTGCCAGCAGTTTCCGACTAGCGAGGACAGATACGCAGTATTTT
CDR3aa: CASSFRLARTDTQYF

len: 18
j_gene: TRBJ2-1
v_gene: TRBV23-1
abundance: NA
d_gene: TRBD2
CDR3nt: TGCGCCAGCAGTTCGCCACGAGCTAGCGGTAGGGCTTACAATGAGCAGTTCTTC
CDR3aa: CASSSPRASGRAYNEQFF

len: 14
j_gene: TRBJ1-5
v_gene: TRBV10-3
abundance: NA
d_gene: TRBD1
CDR3nt: TGTGCCATCAGTGCAGGGACAGGCAATCAGCCCCAGCATTTT
CDR3aa: CAISAGTGNQPQHF

len: 16
j_gene: TRBJ2-2
v_gene: TRBV7-9
abundance: NA
d_gene: TRBD2
CDR3nt: TGTGCCAGCAGCCGAGTTAGCGGGAGTGGCACCGGGGAGCTGTTTTTT
CDR3aa: CASSRVSGSGTGELFF

len: 13
j_gene: TRBJ2-7
v_gene: TRBV5-4
abundance: NA
d_gene: NA
CDR3nt: TGTGCCAGCTCATTAGCTGGAACCTACGAGCAGTACTTC
CDR3aa: CASSLAGTYEQYF

len: 14
j_gene: TRBJ1-3
v_gene: TRBV6-1
abundance: NA
d_gene: NA
CDR3nt: TGTGCCAGCAGTGTCCAGGGTAGTGGAAACACCATATATTTT
CDR3aa: CASSVQGSGNTIYF

len: 13
j_gene: TRBJ2-2
v_gene: TRBV7-3
abundance: NA
d_gene: NA
CDR3nt: TGTGCCAGCAGCCCCACAGGGACAGGGGAGCTGTTTTTT
CDR3aa: CASSPTGTGELFF

len: 15
j_gene: TRBJ2-5
v_gene: TRBV9
abundance: NA
d_gene: NA
CDR3nt: TGTGCCAGCAGCGATACCCTCATAGGCGGGGAGACCCAGTACTTC
CDR3aa: CASSDTLIGGETQYF

len: 15
j_gene: TRBJ2-3
v_gene: TRBV7-9
abundance: once
d_gene: NA
CDR3nt: TGTGCCAGCAGCGGCCCGGGAGACCGCAGATTAGCGCAGTATTTT
CDR3aa: CASSGPGDRRLAQYF

len: 16
j_gene: TRBJ2-1
v_gene: TRBV7-8
abundance: once
d_gene: TRBD2
CDR3nt: TGTGCCAGCAGCTTAGACACCCCGCTAGCGGGAGGAGAGCAGTTCTTC
CDR3aa: CASSLDTPLAGGEQFF

len: 12
j_gene: TRBJ2-7
v_gene: TRBV5-1
abundance: NA
d_gene: NA
CDR3nt: TGCGCCAGCAGCCTAGGGGACTACGAGCAGTACTTC
CDR3aa: CASSLGDYEQYF

len: 15
j_gene: TRBJ2-7
v_gene: TRBV29-1
abundance: NA
d_gene: TRBD2
CDR3nt: TGCAGCGTTGACACCGGGACTAGCGGACCCTACGAGCAGTACTTC
CDR3aa: CSVDTGTSGPYEQYF

len: 12
j_gene: TRBJ1-1
v_gene: TRBV5-6
abundance: few
d_gene: NA
CDR3nt: TGTGCCAGCAGCCAACTCGGGACTGAAGCTTTCTTT
CDR3aa: CASSQLGTEAFF

len: 15
j_gene: TRBJ2-7
v_gene: TRBV7-6
abundance: NA
d_gene: NA
CDR3nt: TGTGCCAGCAGCTCGACGGCCTGGGGGGCCTACGAGCAGTACTTC
CDR3aa: CASSSTAWGAYEQYF

len: 18
j_gene: TRBJ2-3
v_gene: TRBV6-1
abundance: NA
d_gene: TRBD2
CDR3nt: TGTGCCAGCAGTGAATTCCCACTCTCTAGCGGGAAGACAGATACGCAGTATTTT
CDR3aa: CASSEFPLSSGKTDTQYF

len: 17
j_gene: TRBJ2-2
v_gene: TRBV7-9
abundance: NA
d_gene: TRBD1
CDR3nt: TGTGCCAGCAGCGGGGGACAGGCCCTAGCGAGGACCGGGGAGCTGTTTTTT
CDR3aa: CASSGGQALARTGELFF

len: 18
j_gene: TRBJ2-3
v_gene: TRBV5-1
abundance: NA
d_gene: TRBD2
CDR3nt: TGCGCCAGCAGCGCGGGACTAGCGGGAGGAGTTAGCACAGATACGCAGTATTTT
CDR3aa: CASSAGLAGGVSTDTQYF

len: 18
j_gene: TRBJ2-1
v_gene: TRBV14
abundance: NA
d_gene: TRBD2
CDR3nt: TGTGCCAGCAGCCAAGTAGCGGGAGTGGCAAGCTCCTACAATGAGCAGTTCTTC
CDR3aa: CASSQVAGVASSYNEQFF

len: 15
j_gene: TRBJ1-3
v_gene: TRBV6-1
abundance: NA
d_gene: TRBD1
CDR3nt: TGTGCCAGCAATGGGGGACAGTACTCTGGAAACACCATATATTTT
CDR3aa: CASNGGQYSGNTIYF